The 21 T cell receptor beta chains in this list originate from one sample, sequenced in a study of cytomegalovirus exposure and HLA in healthy donors. The PCR was carried out with 60 Vbeta primers and 13 Jbeta primers. This table comes from immunoSEQ multiplex PCR, and its TCRdb copy is limited to in-frame clones, with some not included. The sample yields about 65,000 clones, around four fifths seen once. Source material: PBMCs. These receptors originate from a woman aged 25 to 39 in good health and CMV-seronegative.

The CDR3 is CASSADPGLAGSNEQFF. The CDR3 nucleotides read TGTGCCAGCAGCGCAGACCCGGGACTAGCGGGATCTAATGAGCAGTTCTTC. The rearrangement joins TRBV9 to TRBJ2-1; 13 nucleotides match TRBD2. CDR1 and CDR2 from the germline V gene are SGDLS and YYNGEE. The ends lost 3 bases at V and 7 bases at J; junction bases unmatched: 10. The CDR3 has 17 residues.

This clone was counted once. The rearrangement joins TRBV30 to TRBJ1-5; D might be TRBD1 (5 bases). Germline lookup yields CDR1 GTSNPN and CDR2 SVGIG (reference sequence). The CDR3 has 13 residues. V was trimmed by 0 bases and J by 8 bases, leaving 11 bases between them. The CDR3 DNA is TGTGCCTGGAGTGTGTCAGGGTATAAGCCCCAGCATTTT. It codes for CAWSVSGYKPQHF.

The genes are TRBV6-5 and TRBJ1-6; D is unresolved. Germline V CDR1 and CDR2: MNHEY, SVGAGI. This CDR3 spans 14 amino acids. Deletions cut 6 bases from V and 8 bases from J, with 14 bases between. The DNA of the CDR3 is TGTGCCAGCAGACCCCATGAGGGTTATTCACCCCTCCACTTT. This translates into CASRPHEGYSPLHF.

This rearrangement joins TRBV9 to TRBJ1-3; D is uncertain. This CDR3 spans 14 amino acids. Per germline, CDR1 SGDLS and CDR2 YYNGEE. The V and J ends lost 4 bases and 2 bases respectively, with 10 bases between them. Here the CDR3 reads CASSSPRAGNTIYF. As DNA, the CDR3 is TGTGCCAGCAGCTCCCCAAGAGCTGGAAACACCATATATTTT.

The chain joins TRBV30 to TRBJ1-1; 8 nucleotides match TRBD1. Germline V gives CDR1 GTSNPN, CDR2 SVGIG (reference sequence). Trimming cost V 4 bases and J 5 bases; bases outside gene matches: 6. The CDR3 runs to 13 residues. The chain's CDR3 is CAWTGQGRTEAFF. CDR3 nucleotides: TGTGCCTGGACTGGACAGGGTCGGACTGAAGCTTTCTTT.

The V and J genes are TRBV18 and TRBJ1-5, with a weak D call TRBD1 (6 bases). This CDR3 region has 15 residues. V lost 3 bases and J lost 2, with 11 bases in between. Germline V CDR1 and CDR2: KGHSH, LQKENI. The CDR3 region is CASSPWAGGNQPQHF. The CDR3 nucleotides read TGTGCCAGCTCACCTTGGGCAGGGGGCAATCAGCCCCAGCATTTT.

V gene TRBV7-9 combines with J gene TRBJ2-7, with D maybe TRBD1 (5 bases). This CDR3 contains 14 residues. Germline CDR1 and CDR2: SEHNR and FQNEAQ (reference sequence). V lost 1 base, J lost 2 bases, and 9 bases lay in between. The CDR3 DNA sequence: TGTGCCAGCAGCTTAGACGGACACGCCTACGAGCAGTACTTC. Protein: CASSLDGHAYEQYF.

The chain carries TRBV5-1 and TRBJ1-2; 7 bases are a match to TRBD1. Germline CDR1 and CDR2: SGHRS and YFSETQ. V gave up 0 bases and J gave up 8 bases; unmatched junction bases: 7. The CDR3 runs to 14 residues. CDR3 nucleotide sequence: TGCGCCAGCAGCTTGGGACAGGGATCCGGGGGCTACACCTTC. This gives the protein CASSLGQGSGGYTF.

The rearrangement links TRBV9 to TRBJ2-3; no firm D call. There are 15 residues in the CDR3. Trimming took 4 bases from V and 0 from J, leaving 12 bases between them. The V gene's germline CDR1 is SGDLS and CDR2 YYNGEE. The CDR3 sequence: CASSPRFGSTDTQYF. The CDR3 DNA sequence: TGTGCCAGCAGCCCCCGATTCGGGAGCACAGATACGCAGTATTTT.

The rearrangement links TRBV6-5 to TRBJ1-2; D perhaps matches TRBD1 (6 bases). This CDR3 contains 14 residues. V was trimmed by 4 bases and J by 8 bases, leaving 17 bases between them. The V gene's germline CDR1 is MNHEY and CDR2 SVGAGI. This chain's CDR3 is CASSFYDRPYGYTF. The CDR3 DNA reads as TGTGCCAGCAGTTTCTACGACAGGCCTTACGGCTACACCTTC.

J is TRBJ1-1 and V is TRBV9; the D gene is possibly TRBD1 (5 bases). Germline assignment: CDR1 SGDLS and CDR2 YYNGEE. V lost 2 bases and J 4 bases, leaving 18 bases between the germline ends. The CDR3 runs to 16 residues. CDR3 nucleotide sequence: TGTGCCAGCAGCGTCCGCCGGGACTCCGAAGGCACTGAAGCTTTCTTT. Its translation: CASSVRRDSEGTEAFF.

This clone turned up a few times. The CDR3 DNA is TGTGCCAGCAAGTGGGGGGGGGCACAAGCAGAGACCCAGTACTTC. Its protein is CASKWGGAQAETQYF. The chain employs TRBV5-6 and TRBJ2-5, with D perhaps TRBD2 (7 bases). The V gene lost 6 bases and the J gene lost 4 bases, with 19 bases spanning the gap. Germline CDR1 SGHDT, CDR2 YYEEEE. This CDR3 is built from 15 residues.

This clone showed up just a few times. In DNA form, the CDR3 reads TGTGCCAGTGGACTACAGGTCAATCAGCCCCAGCATTTT. This translates into CASGLQVNQPQHF. The chain employs TRBV19 and TRBJ1-5, with a tentative D call TRBD1 (5 bases). CDR3 length: 13 amino acids. V was shortened by 8 bases and J by 3 bases, with 11 bases between the two germline ends. Germline assignment: CDR1 LNHDA and CDR2 SQIVND (reference sequence).

The V call is TRBV7-2, the J call TRBJ2-1, with 8 bases matching TRBD2. The length of the CDR3 is 15 residues. Germline CDR1 and CDR2: SGHTA and FQGNSA. V shed 5 bases and J 0 bases; nucleotides not matched to a gene: 3. The CDR3 nucleotides read TGTGCCAGCAGCCGAAGCGGGGGCTCCTACAATGAGCAGTTCTTC. Translated: CASSRSGGSYNEQFF.

V gene TRBV7-9 combines with J gene TRBJ1-2; 9 bases align to TRBD1. The CDR3 has 15 amino acids. The V segment lost 5 bases and the J segment 4 bases; nucleotides outside the gene matches: 8. CDR1 is SEHNR, CDR2 FQNEAQ, per germline (reference sequence). The CDR3 loop is CASSTWTGEVYGYTF. The CDR3 DNA is TGTGCCAGCAGCACATGGACAGGGGAAGTCTATGGCTACACCTTC.

V and J are TRBV10-1 and TRBJ1-1; D might be TRBD1 (5 bases). Germline assignment: CDR1 WNHNN and CDR2 SYGVQD (reference sequence). Trimming stripped 4 bases from V and 6 bases from J, with 12 bases between. The CDR3 spans 13 residues. The CDR3 is CASSGGPIAEAFF. The CDR3 DNA is TGCGCCAGCAGTGGGGGCCCAATCGCTGAAGCTTTCTTT.

This chain links TRBV29-1 with TRBJ1-1, with TRBD1 as a possible D gene (5 bases). V was clipped by 6 bases and J by 4 bases, with 21 bases between them. Germline CDR1 is SQVTM and CDR2 is ANQGSEA. The length of the CDR3 is 15 residues. The CDR3 region is CSVQGHARTSTEAFF. For the CDR3, the DNA is TGCAGCGTCCAAGGACACGCCCGGACGAGCACTGAAGCTTTCTTT.

The J gene is TRBJ1-4, the V gene TRBV15, with D perhaps TRBD1 (5 bases). Germline V gives CDR1 LNHNV, CDR2 YYDKDF (reference sequence). This CDR3 has 15 amino acids. V gave up 0 bases and J gave up 8 bases, with 13 bases separating them. DNA for the CDR3: TGTGCCACCAGCAGAGATGTAGGGGTCCAGGAAAAACTGTTTTTT. This sequence encodes CATSRDVGVQEKLFF.

The chain is built from TRBV11-2 and TRBJ1-1; D is undetermined. CDR1 SGHAT and CDR2 FQNNGV come from the germline V gene. Deletions cut 2 bases from V and 10 bases from J, with 11 bases between. The CDR3 loop spans 12 amino acids. In nucleotides, the CDR3 is TGTGCCAGCAGCTTAATTGGGTGGGCAGCTTTCTTT. It yields the protein CASSLIGWAAFF.

This clone was recorded a few times. The chain uses TRBV6-5 and TRBJ1-5; D remains ambiguous. Trimming took off 11 bases at V and 5 bases at J, with 10 bases between the two ends. The CDR3 loop spans 11 amino acids. Germline V CDR1 and CDR2: MNHEY, SVGAGI. CDR3 in amino acids: CAVRGYQPQHF. CDR3 coding DNA: TGTGCCGTACGGGGATATCAGCCCCAGCATTTT.

This chain joins TRBV7-8 and TRBJ2-3; 8 nucleotides line up with TRBD2. The CDR3 has 15 amino acids. Germline CDR1 SGHVS, CDR2 FQNEAQ. The ends lost 5 bases at V and 7 bases at J; junction bases unmatched: 11. CDR3 DNA sequence: TGTGCCAGCAGCCGCGCAAGCGGGGGTAGCCATACGCAGTATTTT. This encodes CASSRASGGSHTQYF.